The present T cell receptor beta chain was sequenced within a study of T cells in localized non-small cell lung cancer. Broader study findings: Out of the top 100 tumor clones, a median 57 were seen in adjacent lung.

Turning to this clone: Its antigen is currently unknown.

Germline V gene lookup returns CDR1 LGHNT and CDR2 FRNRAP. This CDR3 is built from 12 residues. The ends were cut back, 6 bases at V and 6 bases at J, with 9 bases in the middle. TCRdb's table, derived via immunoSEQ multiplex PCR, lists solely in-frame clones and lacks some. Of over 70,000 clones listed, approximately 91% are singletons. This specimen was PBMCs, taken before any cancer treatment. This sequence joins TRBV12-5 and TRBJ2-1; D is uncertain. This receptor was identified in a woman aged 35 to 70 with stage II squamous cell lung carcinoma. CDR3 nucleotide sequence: TGTGCTAGTGGGGTGGCGTTCAATGAGCAGTTCTTC. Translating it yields CASGVAFNEQFF.